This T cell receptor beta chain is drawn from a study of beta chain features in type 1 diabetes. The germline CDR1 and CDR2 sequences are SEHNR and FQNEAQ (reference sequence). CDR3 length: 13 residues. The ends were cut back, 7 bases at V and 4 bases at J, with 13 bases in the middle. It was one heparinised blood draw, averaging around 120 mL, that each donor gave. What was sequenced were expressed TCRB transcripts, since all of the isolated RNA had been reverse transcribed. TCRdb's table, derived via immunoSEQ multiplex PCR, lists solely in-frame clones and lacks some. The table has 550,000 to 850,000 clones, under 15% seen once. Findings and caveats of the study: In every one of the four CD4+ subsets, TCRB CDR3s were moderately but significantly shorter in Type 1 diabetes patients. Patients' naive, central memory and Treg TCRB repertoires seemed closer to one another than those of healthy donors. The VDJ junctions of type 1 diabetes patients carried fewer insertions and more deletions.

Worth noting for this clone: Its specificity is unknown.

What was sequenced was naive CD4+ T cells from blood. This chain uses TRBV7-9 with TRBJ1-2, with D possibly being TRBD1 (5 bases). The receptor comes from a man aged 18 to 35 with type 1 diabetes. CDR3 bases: TGTGCCAGCACCCGCAGGGCGGGCTATGGCTACACCTTC. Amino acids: CASTRRAGYGYTF.